This T cell receptor (beta chain) was retrieved from a study of blood T cell repertoires in COVID-19. The CDR3 is made up of 15 amino acids. Germline V gives CDR1 MGHRA, CDR2 YSYEKL. Germline trimming cut 3 bases from V and 2 bases from J; bases unmatched to any gene: 0. Generated by immunoSEQ multiplex PCR, the TCRdb table keeps only in-frame clones and is missing some. The sample has about 83,000 clones, more than 70% seen once. The source is a man between 50 and 59 years old with active COVID-19. The source material was peripheral blood. V gene TRBV4-1 combines with J gene TRBJ1-5; TRBD1 agrees at 11 bases. CDR3: CASSQGQGGNQPQHF. The CDR3 region has the DNA TGCGCCAGCAGCCAGGGACAGGGGGGCAATCAGCCCCAGCATTTT.